The following is a TCR beta chain sequence with its context. Before thyroid surgery, none of the patients had received any treatment. The data belong to a study of metastatic and nonmetastatic thyroid tumors. CDR1 is MGHRA, CDR2 YSYEKL, per germline. The CDR3 is made up of 14 amino acids. V was cut by 1 base and J by 5 bases, with 11 bases left in between. TCRdb reanalyzed the PCR reads with MiXCR. The table lists some 19,000 clones, around a quarter of them singletons. This chain connects TRBV4-1 to TRBJ2-5; the D is unclear. This receptor was taken from a female donor with papillary thyroid cancer or a benign thyroid nodule (not recorded which). Some clones in this sample may be carry-over from other donors' samples. Sequencing was performed on tumor tissue. In DNA form, the CDR3 reads TGCGCCAGCAGCCAAGTCGACGAGGACGAGACCCAGTACTTC. Amino acid sequence: CASSQVDEDETQYF.